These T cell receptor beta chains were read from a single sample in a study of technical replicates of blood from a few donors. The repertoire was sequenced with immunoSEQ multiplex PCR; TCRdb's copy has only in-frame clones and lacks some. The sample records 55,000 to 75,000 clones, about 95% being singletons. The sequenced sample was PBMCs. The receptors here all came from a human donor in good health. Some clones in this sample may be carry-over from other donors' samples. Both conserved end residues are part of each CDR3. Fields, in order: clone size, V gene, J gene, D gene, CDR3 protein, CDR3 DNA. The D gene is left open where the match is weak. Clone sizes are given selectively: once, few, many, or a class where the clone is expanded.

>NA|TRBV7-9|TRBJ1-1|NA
CASSFVARDTEAFF
TGTGCCAGCAGCTTTGTCGCCAGGGACACTGAAGCTTTCTTT
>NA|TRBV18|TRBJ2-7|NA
CASSPGGLIEQYF
TGTGCCAGCTCACCAGGAGGACTCATTGAGCAGTACTTC
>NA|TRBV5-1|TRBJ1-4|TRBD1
CASSWDRGGEKLFF
TGCGCCAGCAGCTGGGACAGGGGAGGAGAAAAACTGTTTTTT
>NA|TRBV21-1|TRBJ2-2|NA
CASSGTTKNTGELFF
TGTGCCAGCAGCGGGACTACCAAAAACACCGGGGAGCTGTTTTTT
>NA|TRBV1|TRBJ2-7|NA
CTSSPISTSGGFGQYF
TGCACCAGCAGCCCGATTTCAACTAGCGGAGGTTTTGGGCAGTACTTC
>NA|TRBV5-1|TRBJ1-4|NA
CASAPQGQSNEKLFF
TGCGCCAGCGCCCCCCAGGGGCAGTCTAATGAAAAACTGTTTTTT
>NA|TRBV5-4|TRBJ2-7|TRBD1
CASSFPGQGAYEQYF
TGTGCCAGCAGCTTTCCGGGACAGGGTGCTTACGAGCAGTACTTC
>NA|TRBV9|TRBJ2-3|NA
CASSVSGTDTQYF
TGTGCCAGCAGCGTATCGGGAACAGATACGCAGTATTTT
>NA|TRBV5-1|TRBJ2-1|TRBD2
CASSLVPGLAGTNEQFF
TGCGCCAGCAGCTTAGTCCCGGGACTAGCGGGAACCAATGAGCAGTTCTTC
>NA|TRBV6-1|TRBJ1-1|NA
CASSVAWGGTEAFF
TGTGCCAGCAGTGTTGCCTGGGGGGGCACTGAAGCTTTCTTT
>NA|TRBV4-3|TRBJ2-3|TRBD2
CASSQLAGLSDTQYF
TGCGCCAGCAGCCAACTAGCGGGTCTGTCAGATACGCAGTATTTT
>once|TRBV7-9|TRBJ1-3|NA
CASSSNRDTIYF
TGTGCCAGCAGCTCTAACCGGGACACCATATATTTT
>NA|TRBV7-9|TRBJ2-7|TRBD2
CASSSASGRSYEQYF
TGTGCCAGCAGCTCAGCTAGCGGTCGCTCCTACGAGCAGTACTTC
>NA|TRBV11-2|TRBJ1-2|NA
CASSRDSNPNYGYTF
TGTGCCAGCAGCCGAGACTCCAACCCTAACTATGGCTACACCTTC
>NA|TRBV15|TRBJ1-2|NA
CATSRDRGRDDYGYTF
TGTGCCACCAGCAGAGATAGGGGCAGGGATGACTATGGCTACACCTTC
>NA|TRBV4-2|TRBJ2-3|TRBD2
CASSRAGTSGVTDTQYF
TGTGCCAGCAGCCGGGCCGGGACTAGTGGTGTCACAGATACGCAGTATTTT
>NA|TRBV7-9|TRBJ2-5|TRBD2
CASSKASGGRQETQYF
TGTGCCAGCAGCAAGGCTAGCGGGGGGCGACAAGAGACCCAGTACTTC
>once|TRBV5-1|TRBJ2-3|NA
CASSLATGPSTDTQYF
TGCGCCAGCAGCTTGGCAACAGGGCCTAGCACAGATACGCAGTATTTT
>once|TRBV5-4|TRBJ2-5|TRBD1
CASSGWDSQETQYF
TGTGCCAGCAGCGGATGGGACAGCCAAGAGACCCAGTACTTC
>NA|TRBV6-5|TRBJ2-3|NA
CWGRTTRHTQYF
TGCTGGGGGCGGACGACCCGCCATACGCAGTATTTT
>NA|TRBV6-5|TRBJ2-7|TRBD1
CASSYWRDRGLEQYF
TGTGCCAGCAGTTACTGGCGGGACAGGGGGCTCGAGCAGTACTTC
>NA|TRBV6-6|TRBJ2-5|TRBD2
CASSPTSGRASETQYF
TGTGCCAGCAGCCCCACTAGCGGGAGGGCCTCGGAGACCCAGTACTTC
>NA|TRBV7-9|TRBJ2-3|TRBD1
CASSLIGQATDTQYF
TGTGCCAGCAGCTTAATTGGACAGGCCACAGATACGCAGTATTTT
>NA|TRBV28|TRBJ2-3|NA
CASSQGGVSNTQYF
TGTGCCAGCAGCCAAGGTGGAGTGAGCAATACGCAGTATTTT
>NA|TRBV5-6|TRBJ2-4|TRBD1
CASSSYSQGAIAKNIQYF
TGTGCCAGCAGCTCGTATTCACAGGGGGCTATAGCCAAAAACATTCAGTACTTC
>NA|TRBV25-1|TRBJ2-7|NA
CATLGGYEQYF
TGTGCCACCCTAGGGGGCTACGAGCAGTACTTC
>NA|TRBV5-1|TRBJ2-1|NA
CASSSQAAGRSYNEQFF
TGCGCCAGCAGCTCCCAGGCGGCGGGGCGCTCCTACAATGAGCAGTTCTTC
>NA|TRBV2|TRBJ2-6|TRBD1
CASKLGGPGVLTF
TGTGCCAGCAAATTAGGGGGCCCAGGAGTCCTGACTTTC
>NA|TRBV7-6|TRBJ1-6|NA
CASSPEGGQNSPLHF
TGTGCCAGCAGCCCGGAGGGGGGGCAGAATTCACCCCTCCACTTT
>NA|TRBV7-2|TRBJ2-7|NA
CASSLGQGGEQYF
TGTGCCAGCAGCTTAGGGCAGGGTGGCGAGCAGTACTTC
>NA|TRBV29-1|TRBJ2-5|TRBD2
CSVAGTSGIIETQYF
TGCAGCGTTGCCGGGACTAGCGGGATCATTGAGACCCAGTACTTC
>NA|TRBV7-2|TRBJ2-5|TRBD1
CASSAETGSGTQYF
TGTGCCAGCAGCGCCGAGACAGGGAGCGGGACCCAGTACTTC
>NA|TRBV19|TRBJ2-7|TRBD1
CASSHYTGTGVYEQYF
TGTGCCAGTTCTCATTATACCGGGACAGGGGTCTACGAGCAGTACTTC
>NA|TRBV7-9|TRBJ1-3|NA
CASSQNQRLENTIYF
TGTGCCAGCAGCCAAAACCAGAGACTAGAAAACACCATATATTTT
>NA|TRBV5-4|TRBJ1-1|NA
CASSSPVGDWVTEAFF
TGTGCCAGCAGCTCCCCGGTCGGAGATTGGGTCACTGAAGCTTTCTTT
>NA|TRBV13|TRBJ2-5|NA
CASSWDIQETQYF
TGTGCCAGCAGTTGGGACATACAAGAGACCCAGTACTTC
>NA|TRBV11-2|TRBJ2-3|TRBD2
CASSFGASGGYTQYF
TGTGCCAGCAGCTTTGGGGCCTCCGGGGGGTATACGCAGTATTTT
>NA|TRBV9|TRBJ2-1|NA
CASSVARAAGEQFF
TGTGCCAGCAGCGTAGCCCGGGCCGCGGGTGAGCAGTTCTTC
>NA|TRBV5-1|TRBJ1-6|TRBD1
CASSQGQVTSPLHF
TGCGCCAGCAGCCAGGGACAGGTGACTTCACCCCTCCACTTT
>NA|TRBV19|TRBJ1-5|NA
CASSIVEQNQPQHF
TGTGCCAGTAGTATAGTGGAGCAGAATCAGCCCCAGCATTTT
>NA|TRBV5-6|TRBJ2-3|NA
CASSSELDTQYF
TGTGCCAGCAGCTCGGAGCTGGATACGCAGTATTTT
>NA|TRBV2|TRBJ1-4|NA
CASSLSSATNEKLFF
TGTGCCAGCAGCCTGAGTTCCGCAACTAATGAAAAACTGTTTTTT
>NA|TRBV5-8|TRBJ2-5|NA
CASSPPGVVGTQYF
TGTGCCAGCAGCCCCCCGGGGGTAGTCGGGACCCAGTACTTC
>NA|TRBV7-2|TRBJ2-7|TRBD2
CASSAGTSGAVGMSYEQYF
TGTGCCAGCAGCGCCGGGACTAGCGGGGCCGTGGGTATGTCCTACGAGCAGTACTTC
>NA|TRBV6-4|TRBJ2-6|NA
CASSERSGANVLTF
TGTGCCAGCAGTGAACGGTCTGGGGCCAACGTCCTGACTTTC
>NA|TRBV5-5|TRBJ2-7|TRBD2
CASSSVLAGTSGEQYF
TGTGCCAGCAGCTCGGTCTTGGCCGGGACTAGCGGCGAGCAGTACTTC
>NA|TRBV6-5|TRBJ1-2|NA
CASSYSGTGWGYTF
TGTGCCAGCAGTTACTCAGGAACAGGATGGGGCTACACCTTC